The clone carrying this T cell receptor (beta chain) was seen only a few times. What it recognizes is unknown. This sample was taken from a study of fetal regulatory T cell absence and autoimmunity. About the study: Without clinical diabetes, IPEX patients showed exocrine pancreas autoimmunity. General study results and limits: TRB gene family usage was broadly similar in cord blood and pancreas. Pancreas TCRs were oligoclonally enriched versus cord blood, some clones over 95-fold.

CDR3 size: 13 residues. The trim removed 1 base at V and 4 bases at J, leaving 0 bases unmatched. The germline gives CDR1 GTSNPN, CDR2 SVGIG (reference sequence). This was a survey-level run. Sequenced by immunoSEQ multiplex PCR; TCRdb stores in-frame clones only, minus some. The data contain 95,000 to 100,000 clones, approximately 79% of them singletons. This chain links TRBV30 with TRBJ1-5; 8 nucleotides match TRBD1. This receptor was identified in a male donor with IPEX syndrome. The sequenced material came from pancreas tissue. The CDR3: CAWSGTGNQPQHF. Here the CDR3 DNA reads TGTGCCTGGAGTGGGACAGGGAATCAGCCCCAGCATTTT.